Listed below are T cell receptor beta chains from one sample, sequenced in a study of blood T cell repertoires in COVID-19. Measured with immunoSEQ multiplex PCR; TCRdb has only the in-frame clones, and not every one. The data contain about 62,000 clones, roughly 90% of them singletons. Sequencing was done on a sample of peripheral blood. The receptors come from a human donor in a cohort sampled during active COVID-19. CDR3s include the opening cysteine and the closing phenylalanine or tryptophan. The D gene is left open where the match is weak.

d_call: .; j_call: TRBJ2-1; v_call: TRBV6-5; cdr3_aa: CASSSGRGSLDEQFF
d_call: TRBD2; j_call: TRBJ2-7; v_call: TRBV30; cdr3_aa: CAWSVPPRLARTYEQYF
d_call: .; j_call: TRBJ2-2; v_call: TRBV30; cdr3_aa: CACLLGPTGELFF
d_call: .; j_call: TRBJ1-2; v_call: TRBV30; cdr3_aa: CAAWRPIYTF
d_call: .; j_call: TRBJ1-5; v_call: TRBV15; cdr3_aa: CATSREASRVQPQHF
d_call: .; j_call: TRBJ1-5; v_call: TRBV28; cdr3_aa: CATKWGRGSNQPQHF
d_call: TRBD2; j_call: TRBJ2-1; v_call: TRBV19; cdr3_aa: CATAGYSYNEQFF
d_call: TRBD2; j_call: TRBJ2-3; v_call: TRBV11-2; cdr3_aa: CASSLGRGTSGRTDTQYF
d_call: .; j_call: TRBJ1-2; v_call: TRBV12-3/TRBV12-4; cdr3_aa: CASSFSRGGYTF
d_call: TRBD2; j_call: TRBJ2-3; v_call: TRBV9; cdr3_aa: CASRPLAGGSTDTQYF
d_call: TRBD1; j_call: TRBJ1-2; v_call: TRBV6-2/TRBV6-3; cdr3_aa: CASSDRGNYGYTF
d_call: .; j_call: TRBJ1-4; v_call: TRBV27; cdr3_aa: CASSGSGELFF
d_call: TRBD1; j_call: TRBJ1-4; v_call: TRBV28; cdr3_aa: CASSLTGSGVSEKLFF
d_call: TRBD2; j_call: TRBJ2-7; v_call: TRBV6-6; cdr3_aa: CASGPGLEAYEQYF
d_call: TRBD2; j_call: TRBJ2-5; v_call: TRBV9; cdr3_aa: CASSVDPSGGAGQETQYF
d_call: TRBD2; j_call: TRBJ2-1; v_call: TRBV30; cdr3_aa: CAWSLAGGRNEQFF
d_call: .; j_call: TRBJ2-7; v_call: TRBV7-9; cdr3_aa: CASSLGQGRAGQEQYF
d_call: .; j_call: TRBJ2-7; v_call: TRBV5-6; cdr3_aa: CASMRVPYEQYF
d_call: .; j_call: TRBJ1-2; v_call: TRBV9; cdr3_aa: CASSVGTDGYTF
d_call: TRBD1; j_call: TRBJ2-1; v_call: TRBV5-5; cdr3_aa: CASSLGQYNEQFF
d_call: TRBD2; j_call: TRBJ2-1; v_call: TRBV7-6; cdr3_aa: CASSLRTGGVNEQFF
d_call: TRBD2; j_call: TRBJ2-7; v_call: TRBV7-8; cdr3_aa: CASSFPIAGLSYEQYF
d_call: .; j_call: TRBJ1-6; v_call: TRBV6-5; cdr3_aa: CASSYGRHPLDSPLHF
d_call: .; j_call: TRBJ2-7; v_call: TRBV3-1/TRBV3-2; cdr3_aa: CASSHPSRYEQYF
d_call: .; j_call: TRBJ1-2; v_call: TRBV28; cdr3_aa: CASSLAGRDNYGYTF
d_call: TRBD1; j_call: TRBJ2-7; v_call: TRBV7-8; cdr3_aa: CASSPDRSYEQYF
d_call: .; j_call: TRBJ2-7; v_call: TRBV11-3; cdr3_aa: CASSYGVSYEQYF
d_call: .; j_call: TRBJ1-2; v_call: TRBV19; cdr3_aa: CASQNEAGVDYGYTF
d_call: TRBD1; j_call: TRBJ1-1; v_call: TRBV9; cdr3_aa: CASSRTRDRVNTEAFF
d_call: .; j_call: TRBJ2-1; v_call: TRBV5-5; cdr3_aa: CASSARTGLGEQFF
d_call: .; j_call: TRBJ2-1; v_call: TRBV27; cdr3_aa: CASSPYYPPTYNEQFF
d_call: TRBD1; j_call: TRBJ2-7; v_call: TRBV18; cdr3_aa: CASSRPGQGNNEQYF
d_call: .; j_call: TRBJ2-3; v_call: TRBV24-1; cdr3_aa: CATSDLSPPGADTQYF
d_call: .; j_call: TRBJ2-6; v_call: TRBV3-1/TRBV3-2; cdr3_aa: CASSPRGARCEAGANVLTF
d_call: .; j_call: TRBJ1-2; v_call: TRBV5-6; cdr3_aa: CASSLVAGGYTF
d_call: TRBD1; j_call: TRBJ2-1; v_call: TRBV5-1; cdr3_aa: CASSAPDRGNEQFF
d_call: .; j_call: TRBJ1-4; v_call: TRBV10-1; cdr3_aa: CASHDRSLPGGEKLFF
d_call: TRBD2; j_call: TRBJ2-1; v_call: TRBV3-1/TRBV3-2; cdr3_aa: CASSVLAGASLGNEQFF
d_call: .; j_call: TRBJ2-2; v_call: TRBV3-1/TRBV3-2; cdr3_aa: CASSLTGELFF
d_call: .; j_call: TRBJ2-7; v_call: TRBV14; cdr3_aa: CASSHGYEQYF
d_call: .; j_call: TRBJ1-2; v_call: TRBV7-8; cdr3_aa: CASSLTGYGYTF
d_call: TRBD1; j_call: TRBJ1-1; v_call: TRBV18; cdr3_aa: CASSPEDRAATEAFF
d_call: TRBD1; j_call: TRBJ1-1; v_call: TRBV3-1/TRBV3-2; cdr3_aa: CASSATGRNTEAFF